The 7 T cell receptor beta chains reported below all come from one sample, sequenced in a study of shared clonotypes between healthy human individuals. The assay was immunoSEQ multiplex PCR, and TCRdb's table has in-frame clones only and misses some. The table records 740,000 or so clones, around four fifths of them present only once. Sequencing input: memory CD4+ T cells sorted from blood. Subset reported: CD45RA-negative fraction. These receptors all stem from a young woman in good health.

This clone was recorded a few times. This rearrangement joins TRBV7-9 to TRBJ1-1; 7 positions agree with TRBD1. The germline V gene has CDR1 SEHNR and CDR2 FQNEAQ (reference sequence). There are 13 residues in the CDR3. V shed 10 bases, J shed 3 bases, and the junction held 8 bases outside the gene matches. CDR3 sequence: CATLLQGYTEAFF. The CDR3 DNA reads TGTGCCACCTTACTACAGGGGTACACTGAAGCTTTCTTT.

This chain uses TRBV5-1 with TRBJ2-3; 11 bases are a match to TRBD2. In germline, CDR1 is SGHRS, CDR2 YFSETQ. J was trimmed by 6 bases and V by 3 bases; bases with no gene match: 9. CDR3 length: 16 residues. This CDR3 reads CASSWGLADEMDTQYF. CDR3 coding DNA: TGCGCCAGCAGCTGGGGACTAGCGGACGAGATGGATACGCAGTATTTT.

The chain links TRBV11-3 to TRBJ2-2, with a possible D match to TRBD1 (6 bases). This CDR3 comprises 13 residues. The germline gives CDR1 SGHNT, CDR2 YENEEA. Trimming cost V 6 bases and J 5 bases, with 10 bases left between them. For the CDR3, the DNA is TGTGCCAGCAGTTACACAGGGACCGGGGAGCTGTTTTTT. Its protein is CASSYTGTGELFF.

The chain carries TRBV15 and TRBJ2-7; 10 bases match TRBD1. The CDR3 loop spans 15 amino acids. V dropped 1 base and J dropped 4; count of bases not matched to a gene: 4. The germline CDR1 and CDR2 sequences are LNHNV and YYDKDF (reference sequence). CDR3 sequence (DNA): TGTGCCACCAGCAGAGGCGGGACAGGGGTTTACGAGCAGTACTTC. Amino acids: CATSRGGTGVYEQYF.

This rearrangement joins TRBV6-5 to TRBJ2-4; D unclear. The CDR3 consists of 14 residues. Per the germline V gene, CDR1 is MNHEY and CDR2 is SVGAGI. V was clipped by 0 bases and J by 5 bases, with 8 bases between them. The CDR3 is CASSYSRQENIQYF. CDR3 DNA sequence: TGTGCCAGCAGTTACTCACGGCAGGAAAACATTCAGTACTTC.

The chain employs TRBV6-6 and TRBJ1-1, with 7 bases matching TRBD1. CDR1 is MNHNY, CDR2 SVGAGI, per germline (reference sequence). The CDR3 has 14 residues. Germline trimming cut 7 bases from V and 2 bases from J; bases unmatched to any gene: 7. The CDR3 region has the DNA TGTGCCAGCACCCTCCACAGGGGTAACACTGAAGCTTTCTTT. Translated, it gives CASTLHRGNTEAFF.

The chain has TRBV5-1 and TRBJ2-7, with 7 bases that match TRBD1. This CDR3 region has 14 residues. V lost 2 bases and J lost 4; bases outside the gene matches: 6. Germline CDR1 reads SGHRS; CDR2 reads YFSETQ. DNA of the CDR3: TGCGCCAGCAGCTTTAACAGGGGCGGATACGAGCAGTACTTC. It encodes CASSFNRGGYEQYF.